This T cell receptor beta chain was sequenced for a study of HIV-infected children after antiretroviral therapy interruption. Described treatment: PENTA 11 planned treatment interruption arm or continuous ART arm. A 3' RACE protocol on RNA, with unique molecular identifiers, produced the TCR library. One entry per CDR3 protein, called by TCRdb with MiXCR from the 3' RACE reads. The repertoire holds more than 35,000 distinct CDR3 sequences, with just over 6.5% as singletons. This clonotype was recorded many times. At one end the junction does not follow the germline gene, possibly because of a read error. Germline V gene sequence: CDR1 PRHDT, CDR2 FYEKMQ (reference sequence). The CDR3 covers 13 residues.

The rearrangement links TRBV13 to TRBJ2-5; D perhaps matches TRBD1 (6 bases). The sample consisted of CD45RA+ CD4+ T cells from PBMCs, pooled from several time points, taken from a donor given antiretroviral therapy, either interrupted or continuous. Noted subset: naive CD4+ CD45RA+ CD45RO- T cells. The origin of this receptor is a pool of human donors with HIV. The CDR3 loop is CASFAGGQDTQYF. The CDR3 DNA is TGTGCTAGCTTCGCTGGGGGCCAAGACACCCAGTACTTT.